This T cell receptor beta chain was recorded in a study of cytomegalovirus exposure and HLA in healthy donors. The CDR3 runs 16 residues. Germline-derived CDR1 and CDR2 are SGHTA and FQGNSA. V dropped 2 bases and J dropped 5; count of bases not matched to a gene: 6. PCR employed 60 Vbeta and 13 Jbeta primers. Data came from immunoSEQ multiplex PCR; TCRdb stores just in-frame clones and leaves some out. The repertoire shows around 65,000 clones; the top ten hold about a sixth. The chain uses TRBV7-2 and TRBJ2-3, with TRBD2 matching over 11 bases. The source of this sequence is a boy aged 5-17 years in good health and CMV-seronegative. The source material was PBMCs. DNA of the CDR3: TGTGCCAGCAGCTTATTAACTAGCGGGAGAAGAGATACGCAGTATTTT. Its translation: CASSLLTSGRRDTQYF.